This TCR beta chain was sequenced for a study of CD8 T cells in ankylosing spondylitis. Overall study findings and caveats: A motif in TCR beta, a set of about 8 highly homologous variants, appeared characteristic of ankylosing spondylitis blood.

This clonotype was seen at least ten times. The antigen remains unidentified. TCRdb reanalysed the 5' RACE reads using MiXCR and keeps one entry per CDR3 protein. Altogether a few hundred thousand distinct CDR3 sequences are present, more than 5.5% being singletons, with the ten largest covering approximately 14%. Germline V gene data show CDR1 as MNHEY and CDR2 as SVGEGT. The CDR3 runs to 14 residues. V was trimmed by 5 bases and J by 3 bases, leaving 14 bases between them. Sequences were obtained from blood, either unsorted or a sorted T cell fraction (not recorded which). The receptor was derived from a male donor with ankylosing spondylitis. The chain has TRBV6-2 or TRBV6-3 and TRBJ2-7; D could derive from TRBD1 or TRBD2 (5 bases each). DNA of the CDR3: TGTGCCAGCAGTGACCCGGGACCTTACTACGAGCAGTACTTC. Translating gives CASSDPGPYYEQYF.